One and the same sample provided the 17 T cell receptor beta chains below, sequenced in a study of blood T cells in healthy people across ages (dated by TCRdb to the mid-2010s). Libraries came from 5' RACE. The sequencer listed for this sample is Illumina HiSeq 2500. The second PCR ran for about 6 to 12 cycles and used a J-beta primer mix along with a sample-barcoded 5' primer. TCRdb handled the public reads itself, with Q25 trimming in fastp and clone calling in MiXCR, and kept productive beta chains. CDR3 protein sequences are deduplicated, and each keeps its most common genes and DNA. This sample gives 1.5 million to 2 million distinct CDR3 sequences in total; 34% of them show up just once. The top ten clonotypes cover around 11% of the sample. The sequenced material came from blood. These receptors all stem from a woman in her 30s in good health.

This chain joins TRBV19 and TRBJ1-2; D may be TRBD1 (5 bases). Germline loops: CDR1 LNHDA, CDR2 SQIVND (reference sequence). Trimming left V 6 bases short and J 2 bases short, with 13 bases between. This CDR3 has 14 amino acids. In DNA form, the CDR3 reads TGTGCCAGTAGCCGGGACGGGCAAAACTATGGCTACACCTTC. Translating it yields CASSRDGQNYGYTF. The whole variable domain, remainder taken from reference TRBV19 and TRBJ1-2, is DGGITQSPKYLFRKEGQNVTLSCEQNLNHDAMYWYRQDPGQGLRLIYYSQIVNDFQKGDIAEGYSVSREKKESFPLTVTSAQKNPTAFYLCASSRDGQNYGYTFGSGTRLTVV.

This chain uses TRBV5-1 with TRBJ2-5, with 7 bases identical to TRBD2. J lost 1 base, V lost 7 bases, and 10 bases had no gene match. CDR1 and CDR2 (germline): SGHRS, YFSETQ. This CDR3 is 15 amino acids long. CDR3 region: CASGNSGPPQETQYF. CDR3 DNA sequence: TGCGCCAGCGGCAATAGCGGGCCCCCCCAAGAGACCCAGTACTTC.

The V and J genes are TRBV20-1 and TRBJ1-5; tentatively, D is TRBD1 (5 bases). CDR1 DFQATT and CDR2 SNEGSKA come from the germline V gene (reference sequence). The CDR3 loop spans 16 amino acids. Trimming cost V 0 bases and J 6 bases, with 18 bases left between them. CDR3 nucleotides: TGCAGTGCTAGAGATCCGGAGCTCAGGGTTGGTCAGCCCCAGCATTTT. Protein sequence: CSARDPELRVGQPQHF.

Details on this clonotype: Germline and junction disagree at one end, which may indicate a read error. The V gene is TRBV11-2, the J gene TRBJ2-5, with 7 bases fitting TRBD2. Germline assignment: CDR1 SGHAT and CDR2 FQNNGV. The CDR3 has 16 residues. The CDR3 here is CASGLDGGGVQETQYF. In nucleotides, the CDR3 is TGTGCCAGCGGCTTAGATGGGGGGGGAGTTCAAGAGACCCAGTACTTC.

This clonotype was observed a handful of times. The CDR3 loop is CASSKQGAGTQYF. CDR3 bases: TGTGCCAGCAGCAAGCAGGGGGCCGGGACCCAGTACTTC. The V gene is TRBV7-9, the J gene TRBJ2-5, with 8 bases fitting TRBD1. CDR1 is SEHNR and CDR2 is FQNEAQ in the germline V gene (reference sequence). V shed 5 bases, J shed 7 bases, and the junction held 6 bases outside the gene matches. This CDR3 is built from 13 residues.

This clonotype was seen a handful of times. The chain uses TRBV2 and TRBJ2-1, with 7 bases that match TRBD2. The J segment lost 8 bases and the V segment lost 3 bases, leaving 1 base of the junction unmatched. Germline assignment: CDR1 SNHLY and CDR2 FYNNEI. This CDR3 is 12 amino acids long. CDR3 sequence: CASSDGGDEQFF. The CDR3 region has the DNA TGTGCCAGCAGTGATGGGGGGGATGAGCAGTTCTTC.

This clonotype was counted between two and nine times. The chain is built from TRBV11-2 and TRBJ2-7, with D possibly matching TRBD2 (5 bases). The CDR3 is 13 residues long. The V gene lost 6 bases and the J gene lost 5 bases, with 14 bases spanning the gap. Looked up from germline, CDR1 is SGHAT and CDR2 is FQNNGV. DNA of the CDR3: TGTGCCAGCAGTTTGACTGGGGAGAACGAGCAGTACTTC. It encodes CASSLTGENEQYF.

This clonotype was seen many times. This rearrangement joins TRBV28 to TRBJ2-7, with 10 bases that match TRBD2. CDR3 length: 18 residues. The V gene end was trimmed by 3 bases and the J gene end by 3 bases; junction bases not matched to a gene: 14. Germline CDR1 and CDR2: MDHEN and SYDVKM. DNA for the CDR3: TGTGCCAGCAGTTTGCCTAGCGGGAGTTATAACCTTAACTACGAGCAGTACTTC. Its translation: CASSLPSGSYNLNYEQYF.

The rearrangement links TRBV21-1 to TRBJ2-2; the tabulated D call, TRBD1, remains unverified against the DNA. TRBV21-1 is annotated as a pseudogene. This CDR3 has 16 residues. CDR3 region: CASSALGHPNTGELFF. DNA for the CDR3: TGTGCCAGCAGCGCCCTGGGACACCCGAACACCGGGGAGCTGTTTTTT.

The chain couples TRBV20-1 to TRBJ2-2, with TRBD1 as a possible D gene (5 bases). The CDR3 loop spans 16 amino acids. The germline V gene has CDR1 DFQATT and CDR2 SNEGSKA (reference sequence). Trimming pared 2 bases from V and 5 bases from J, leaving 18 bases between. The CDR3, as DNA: TGCAGTGCTAGAAGCCTGATCAGGGAAGGGACCGGGGAGCTGTTTTTT. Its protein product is CSARSLIREGTGELFF.

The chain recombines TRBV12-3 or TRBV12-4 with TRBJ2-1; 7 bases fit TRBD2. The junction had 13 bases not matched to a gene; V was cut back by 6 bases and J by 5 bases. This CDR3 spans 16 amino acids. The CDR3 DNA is TGTGCCAGCAGGCCCAGCGGGGCTGGTATGCACAATGAGCAGTTCTTC. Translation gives CASRPSGAGMHNEQFF.

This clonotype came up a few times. The CDR3 region has the DNA TGTGCCACCAGCAGAGGGGGGGTGGGCCTCAAAGAGACCCAGTACTTC. It specifies CATSRGGVGLKETQYF. V usage is TRBV15 and J usage is TRBJ2-5; TRBD2 is a possible D gene (6 bases). The CDR3 totals 16 residues. Per the germline V gene, CDR1 is LNHNV and CDR2 is YYDKDF (reference sequence). V shed 1 base and J shed 3 bases, with 15 bases lying between them.

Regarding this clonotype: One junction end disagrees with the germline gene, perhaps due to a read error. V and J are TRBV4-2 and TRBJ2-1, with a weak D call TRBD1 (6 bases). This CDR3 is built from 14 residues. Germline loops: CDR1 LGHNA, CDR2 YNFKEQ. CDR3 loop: CASNQLDSVYGQFF. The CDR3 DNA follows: TGTGCCAGCAACCAATTGGACAGTGTATATGGGCAGTTCTTC.

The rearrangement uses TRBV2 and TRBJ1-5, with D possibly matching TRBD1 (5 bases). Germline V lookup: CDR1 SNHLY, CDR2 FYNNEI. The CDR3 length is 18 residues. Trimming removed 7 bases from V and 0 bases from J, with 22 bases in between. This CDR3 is CASTYNADKGFSNQPQHF. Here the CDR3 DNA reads TGTGCCAGCACCTATAACGCGGATAAGGGGTTTAGCAATCAGCCCCAGCATTTT.

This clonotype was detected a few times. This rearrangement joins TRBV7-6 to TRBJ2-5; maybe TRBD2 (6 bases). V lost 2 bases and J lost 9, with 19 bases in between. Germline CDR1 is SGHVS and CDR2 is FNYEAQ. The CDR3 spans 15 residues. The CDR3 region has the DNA TGTGCCAGCAGCTTAAGTATAGCGGCCGGGGAGGCCCAGTACTTC. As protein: CASSLSIAAGEAQYF.

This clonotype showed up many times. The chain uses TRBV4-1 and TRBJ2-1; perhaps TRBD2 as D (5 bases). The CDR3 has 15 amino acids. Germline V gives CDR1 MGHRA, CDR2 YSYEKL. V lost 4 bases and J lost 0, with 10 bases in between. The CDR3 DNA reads TGCGCCAGCAGCCGAAGCCGGGACTCCTACAATGAGCAGTTCTTC. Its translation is CASSRSRDSYNEQFF.

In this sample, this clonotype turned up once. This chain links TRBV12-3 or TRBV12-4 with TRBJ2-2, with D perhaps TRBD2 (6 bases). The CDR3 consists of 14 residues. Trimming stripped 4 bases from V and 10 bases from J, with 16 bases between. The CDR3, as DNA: TGTGCCAGCAGTTCGACTAGTATGAGAACGGAGCTGTTTTTT. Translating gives CASSSTSMRTELFF.